What follows are 17 T cell receptor beta chains derived from one specimen sequenced in a study of neurological immune-mediated disorders. From the 5' RACE reads, TCRdb called clonotypes with MiXCR, one entry per CDR3 protein. The data show more than 45,000 distinct CDR3 sequences, with 3% to 4% seen just once and approximately 3.1% held by the top ten. The sample consisted of PBMCs. The receptors shown here come from a woman aged 25 to 39 with multiple sclerosis.

This clonotype appeared many times. The chain employs TRBV18 and TRBJ2-7; 8 bases agree with TRBD1. Trimming removed 4 bases from V and 6 bases from J; junction bases left unmatched: 2. Germline V gene sequence: CDR1 KGHSH, CDR2 LQKENI. The CDR3 consists of 12 residues. The CDR3 reads CASSRDRGEQYF. CDR3 nucleotides: TGTGCCAGCTCACGAGACAGGGGCGAGCAGTACTTC.

This clonotype was seen at least ten times. V and J are TRBV7-3 and TRBJ1-1; 7 positions match TRBD1. Germline V gives CDR1 SGHTA, CDR2 FQGTGA. After removal of 5 bases from V and 4 bases from J, the junction contained 7 bases not matched to a gene. This CDR3 comprises 14 residues. CDR3 sequence (DNA): TGTGCCAGCAGCACGAAGGCAGGGGGCACTGAAGCTTTCTTT. Residues: CASSTKAGGTEAFF.

This clonotype was counted many times. The chain carries TRBV7-3 and TRBJ2-1, with TRBD2 as a possible D gene (6 bases). CDR3 length equals 14 residues. The V end was cut by 7 bases, the J end by 0 bases, with 10 bases between. Germline CDR1 is SGHTA and CDR2 is FQGTGA. CDR3: CASTRGSSYNEQFF. The CDR3 bases are TGTGCCAGCACCCGGGGGAGCTCCTACAATGAGCAGTTCTTC.

This clonotype has at least ten counts. The rearrangement joins TRBV9 to TRBJ1-5, with a possible D match to TRBD1 (6 bases). CDR1 is SGDLS, CDR2 YYNGEE, per germline. CDR3 length: 14 residues. Between the trimmed V and J ends, which lost 4 bases and 7 bases, there was a span of 15 bases. The CDR3 DNA reads as TGTGCCAGCAGCTTATCAGGGGTCGGACAGCCCCAGCATTTT. Its protein product is CASSLSGVGQPQHF.

This clonotype was detected many times. The gene calls are TRBV7-9 and TRBJ2-7, with a possible D match to TRBD1 (6 bases). Trimming cost V 5 bases and J 0 bases, with 14 bases left between them. CDR3 length: 15 residues. Germline CDR1 and CDR2: SEHNR and FQNEAQ (reference sequence). CDR3 nucleotide sequence: TGTGCCAGCAGCAGCGGACAGCCAGGCTCCTACGAGCAGTACTTC. Its protein is CASSSGQPGSYEQYF.

This clonotype was found many times. The rearrangement links TRBV5-1 to TRBJ2-3, with 7 bases matching TRBD2. Looked up from germline, CDR1 is SGHRS and CDR2 is YFSETQ. V trimming: 1 base; J trimming: 1 base; junction bases outside the gene matches: 6. The CDR3 extends over 16 amino acids. The CDR3 nucleotides read TGCGCCAGCAGCTTGACGGGGGGAACGGGCACAGATACGCAGTATTTT. Translated: CASSLTGGTGTDTQYF.

This clonotype occurred a few times. A much larger clone sits a single nucleotide away, making a read error possible. The conserved phenylalanine or tryptophan is not found at the CDR3 terminus, so this likely reflects a read error. This rearrangement joins TRBV7-9 to TRBJ2-7, with D possibly being TRBD2 (8 bases). CDR1 is SEHNR and CDR2 is FQNEAQ in the germline V gene (reference sequence). This CDR3 has 12 residues. The V and J ends lost 5 bases and 10 bases respectively, with 15 bases between them. The CDR3 here is CASSRGGTEQYI. In DNA, the CDR3 is TGTGCCAGCAGCCGCGGGGGGACAGAACAGTACATC.

This clonotype has at least ten counts. The V call is TRBV24-1, the J call TRBJ2-5, with D possibly TRBD2 on 5 matching bases. The CDR3 length is 15 residues. Germline V CDR1 and CDR2: KGHDR, SFDVKD. The V gene lost 4 bases and the J gene lost 7 bases, with 18 bases spanning the gap. CDR3 nucleotides: TGTGCCACCAGTGACCACGAGGGCCCGACAAGGACCCAGTACTTC. Protein product: CATSDHEGPTRTQYF.

This clonotype has at least ten counts. The chain has TRBV20-1 and TRBJ1-4; D is uncertain. The CDR3 is 12 residues long. The V end was cut by 6 bases, the J end by 7 bases, with 12 bases between. Looked up from germline, CDR1 is DFQATT and CDR2 is SNEGSKA (reference sequence). The CDR3 DNA sequence: TGCAGTGCCCCGGATATGGGTGAAAAACTGTTTTTT. This encodes CSAPDMGEKLFF.

This clonotype was detected many times. The rearrangement joins TRBV7-9 to TRBJ1-2; unclear D gene. The CDR3 has 14 amino acids. Germline V lookup: CDR1 SEHNR, CDR2 FQNEAQ (reference sequence). V shed 0 bases and J shed 4 bases, with 9 bases lying between them. Written as DNA, the CDR3 is TGTGCCAGCAGCTTAGCAGGCGGGTCCTATGGCTACACCTTC. It yields the protein CASSLAGGSYGYTF.

This clonotype was seen at least ten times. The V gene is TRBV9, the J gene TRBJ2-6; tentatively, D is TRBD1 or TRBD2 (6 bases each). Germline CDR1 reads SGDLS; CDR2 reads YYNGEE. V lost 4 bases, J lost 0 bases, and 17 bases lay in between. The CDR3 has 18 residues. CDR3 loop: CASSRGGRTTSGANVLTF. The CDR3 coding sequence is TGTGCCAGCAGCCGAGGGGGGAGAACCACCTCTGGGGCCAACGTCCTGACTTTC.

This clonotype was recorded a few times. The chain couples TRBV2 to TRBJ1-3, with D maybe TRBD1 (6 bases). This CDR3 has 15 amino acids. Germline lookup yields CDR1 SNHLY and CDR2 FYNNEI. V was shortened by 7 bases and J by 0 bases, with 13 bases between the two germline ends. Here the CDR3 reads CASNPTGLSGNTIYF. In DNA form, the CDR3 reads TGTGCCAGCAATCCGACAGGCCTCTCTGGAAACACCATATATTTT.

This clonotype showed up many times. The DNA for the CDR3 is TGTGCCAGCAGTTTCGATGTAGTGGGAAATGAGCAGTTCTTC. It codes for CASSFDVVGNEQFF. The rearrangement joins TRBV12-3 or TRBV12-4 to TRBJ2-1; D unresolved. The CDR3 length is 14 residues. The ends were cut back, 3 bases at V and 7 bases at J, with 13 bases in the middle.

The chain couples TRBV7-8 to TRBJ2-1; 15 bases agree with TRBD2. Unmatched junction bases numbered 4, after V lost 5 bases and J lost 8 bases. Germline lookup yields CDR1 SGHVS and CDR2 FQNEAQ. The CDR3 spans 15 residues. The CDR3 spells CASSRGLAGGHEQFF. CDR3 in DNA: TGTGCCAGCAGCCGTGGACTAGCGGGGGGGCATGAGCAGTTCTTC.

This clonotype came up many times. The V gene is TRBV28, the J gene TRBJ2-2, with TRBD2 matching over 9 bases. The CDR3 is made up of 19 amino acids. Germline CDR1 is MDHEN and CDR2 is SYDVKM. J was trimmed by 7 bases and V by 1 base; bases with no gene match: 16. CDR3 nucleotides: TGTGCCAGCAGTTTATTCCGCACTTCTAGCGGGATCGGTATCGGGGAGCTGTTTTTT. Translation gives CASSLFRTSSGIGIGELFF. Combining the CDR3 with reference TRBV28 and TRBJ2-2 gives the whole variable domain DVKVTQSSRYLVKRTGEKVFLECVQDMDHENMFWYRQDPGLGLRLIYFSYDVKMKEKGDIPEGYSVSREKKERFSLILESASTNQTSMYLCASSLFRTSSGIGIGELFFGEGSRLTVL.

This clonotype has at least ten counts. The CDR3 nucleotides are TGCGCCAGCAGCTTCCTGACAGGGGCGGACGGGGAGCTGTTTTTT. It specifies CASSFLTGADGELFF. The J gene is TRBJ2-2, the V gene TRBV5-1, with 8 bases lining up with TRBD1. The trim removed 2 bases at V and 7 bases at J, leaving 7 bases unmatched. CDR1 is SGHRS, CDR2 YFSETQ, per germline. CDR3 size: 15 residues.

The sample holds many counts of this clonotype. The chain is built from TRBV2 and TRBJ2-1, with D possibly matching TRBD1 (5 bases). This CDR3 has 11 amino acids. Germline V gene lookup returns CDR1 SNHLY and CDR2 FYNNEI. V was shortened by 8 bases and J by 9 bases, with 11 bases between the two germline ends. The CDR3 DNA sequence: TGTGCCAGCGATCAAAGGGGTGAGCAGTTCTTC. The encoded protein is CASDQRGEQFF. Looking up the rest from reference TRBV2 and TRBJ2-1 gives the full variable domain: EPEVTQTPSHQVTQMGQEVILRCVPISNHLYFYWYRQILGQKVEFLVSFYNNEISEKSEIFDDQFSVERPDGSNFTLKIRSTKLEDSAMYFCASDQRGEQFFGPGTRLTVL.